Shown below are 21 T cell receptor beta chains from a single sample sequenced in a study of blood T cell repertoires in COVID-19. TCRdb keeps only in-frame clones here, not all; method: immunoSEQ multiplex PCR. The sample shows about 360,000 clones, over 75% of them seen only once. Sample: PBMCs or T cells enriched from blood (not recorded which). The source is a woman between 40 and 55 years old with acute COVID-19.

The chain couples TRBV6-5 to TRBJ1-1, with TRBD1 matching over 10 bases. Trimming cost V 7 bases and J 6 bases; bases outside gene matches: 8. This CDR3 has 14 amino acids. Germline V CDR1 and CDR2: MNHEY, SVGAGI. The CDR3 region is CASIPGQGLPEAFF. The DNA of the CDR3 is TGTGCCAGCATTCCGGGACAGGGGCTGCCTGAAGCTTTCTTT.

The CDR3 spells CASSLSGIPEAFF. The CDR3 DNA reads as TGTGCCAGCAGTTTAAGCGGGATACCTGAAGCTTTCTTT. The chain combines TRBV12-3 or TRBV12-4 with TRBJ1-1; D ambiguous. Trimming took 2 bases from V and 6 from J, leaving 10 bases between them. This CDR3 is 13 amino acids long.

This clone was picked up one time. The chain links TRBV29-1 to TRBJ1-2, with TRBD1 matching 10 bases. The V gene end was trimmed by 1 base and the J gene end by 0 bases; junction bases not matched to a gene: 17. CDR1 SQVTM and CDR2 ANQGSEA come from the germline V gene. The CDR3 spans 20 residues. The CDR3 bases are TGCAGCGTTGAAGCCTCTCTAAGCGACAGGGGGCCTTTCTCTAACTATGGCTACACCTTC. Encoded protein: CSVEASLSDRGPFSNYGYTF.

This rearrangement joins TRBV29-1 to TRBJ1-5; the D gene is possibly TRBD1 (6 bases). V dropped 4 bases and J dropped 1 base, with 11 bases sitting between them. The CDR3 runs 14 residues. Germline V CDR1 and CDR2: SQVTM, ANQGSEA. The CDR3 DNA reads as TGCAGCGTTGCGGCGGGGGCGAGCAATCAGCCCCAGCATTTT. Amino acids: CSVAAGASNQPQHF.

The chain is built from TRBV9 and TRBJ1-2; possibly TRBD1 for D (6 bases). Germline lookup yields CDR1 SGDLS and CDR2 YYNGEE. Trimming shortened V by 3 bases and J by 4 bases, and 10 bases separated the two germline ends. The CDR3 is made up of 13 amino acids. The CDR3 sequence: CASSGGHPYGYTF. CDR3 coding DNA: TGTGCCAGCAGCGGGGGACACCCCTATGGCTACACCTTC.

The rearrangement links TRBV5-5 to TRBJ1-2, with 7 nucleotides matching TRBD1. This CDR3 comprises 14 residues. V lost 4 bases and J lost 0; bases outside the gene matches: 3. Germline assignment: CDR1 SGHKS and CDR2 YYEKEE (reference sequence). CDR3 loop: CASSTTGPNYGYTF. CDR3 sequence (DNA): TGTGCCAGCAGCACGACAGGGCCTAACTATGGCTACACCTTC.

The chain couples TRBV3-1 (or the pseudogene TRBV3-2) to TRBJ1-3, with D maybe TRBD1 (5 bases). Germline CDR1 LGHDT, CDR2 YNNKEL (reference sequence). Trimming pared 0 bases from V and 3 bases from J, leaving 9 bases between. The CDR3 has 15 amino acids. The CDR3, as DNA: TGTGCCAGCAGCCAAGAAATAGGGGTTGGAAACACCATATATTTT. The encoded protein is CASSQEIGVGNTIYF.

The chain joins TRBV19 to TRBJ1-5, with TRBD1 matching 9 bases. CDR3 size: 17 residues. In germline, CDR1 is LNHDA, CDR2 SQIVND (reference sequence). V shed 6 bases and J 0 bases; nucleotides not matched to a gene: 9. CDR3 residues: CASSPTGTGISNQPQHF. The CDR3 DNA reads TGTGCCAGTAGCCCCACTGGGACAGGGATTAGCAATCAGCCCCAGCATTTT.

The gene calls are TRBV15 and TRBJ1-5, with 7 bases fitting TRBD1. Germline CDR1 is LNHNV and CDR2 is YYDKDF (reference sequence). The CDR3 is made up of 16 amino acids. Germline trimming cut 5 bases from V and 5 bases from J; bases unmatched to any gene: 12. CDR3 in amino acids: CATSSRLTGADQPQHF. The CDR3 bases are TGTGCCACCAGCTCCCGTCTAACAGGGGCGGATCAGCCCCAGCATTTT.

CDR3 bases: TGTGCCAGTAGCCGGGACAGAGGTCTTAGCAATCAGCCCCAGCATTTT. This gives the protein CASSRDRGLSNQPQHF. This rearrangement joins TRBV19 to TRBJ1-5, with TRBD1 identical over 7 bases. CDR3 length: 16 amino acids. Germline values: CDR1 LNHDA, CDR2 SQIVND (reference sequence). With V trimmed by 6 bases and J by 0 bases, 8 bases remained unmatched.

CDR3 nucleotides: TGTGCCAGCAGCCCCGGAAGCAGGGGTGGAAACACCATATATTTT. It is translated as CASSPGSRGGNTIYF. The chain couples TRBV7-6 to TRBJ1-3; D may be TRBD1 (6 bases). Trimming pared 5 bases from V and 3 bases from J, leaving 14 bases between. The CDR3 is 15 residues long. CDR1 is SGHVS, CDR2 FNYEAQ, per germline. The full variable domain, completed using reference TRBV7-6 and TRBJ1-3, is GAGVSQSPRYKVTKRGQDVALRCDPISGHVSLYWYRQALGQGPEFLTYFNYEAQQDKSGLPNDRFSAERPEGSISTLTIQRTEQRDSAMYRCASSPGSRGGNTIYFGEGSWLTVV.

This chain links TRBV6-5 with TRBJ2-7; 8 nucleotides agree with TRBD1. The CDR3 has 15 residues. Trimming took 7 bases from V and 4 from J; bases not matched to a gene: 12. CDR1 is MNHEY, CDR2 SVGAGI, per germline. The DNA for the CDR3 is TGTGCCAGCACCCCAGAGGGCAGGGGGCGATACGAGCAGTACTTC. Its translation is CASTPEGRGRYEQYF.

The chain joins TRBV3-1 (or the pseudogene TRBV3-2) to TRBJ2-2; TRBD1 matches at 8 bases. V dropped 0 bases and J dropped 3; count of bases not matched to a gene: 6. The V gene's germline CDR1 is LGHDT and CDR2 YNNKEL (reference sequence). This CDR3 has 17 amino acids. CDR3 sequence: CASSQEATGAYTGELFF. The CDR3, as DNA: TGTGCCAGCAGCCAAGAGGCGACAGGGGCTTACACCGGGGAGCTGTTTTTT.

The chain is built from TRBV9 and TRBJ1-1; 9 bases fit TRBD1. Losses at the gene ends were 3 bases for V and 7 bases for J; bases not matched to a gene: 7. The CDR3 runs 14 residues. Germline CDR1 is SGDLS and CDR2 is YYNGEE. CDR3: CASSEGQGRGEAFF. CDR3 nucleotides: TGTGCCAGCAGCGAGGGACAGGGCAGAGGTGAAGCTTTCTTT.

V is TRBV29-1 and J is TRBJ1-5; D possibly corresponds to TRBD1 (6 bases). Trimming shortened V by 4 bases and J by 3 bases, and 13 bases separated the two germline ends. Germline V gene sequence: CDR1 SQVTM, CDR2 ANQGSEA. The CDR3 is made up of 14 amino acids. The CDR3 loop is CSVVGQGTNQPQHF. The DNA for the CDR3 is TGCAGCGTTGTGGGTCAGGGGACCAATCAGCCCCAGCATTTT.

The V call is TRBV18, the J call TRBJ2-1; 9 bases align to TRBD2. Per the germline V gene, CDR1 is KGHSH and CDR2 is LQKENI. With 0 bases clipped from V and 4 bases from J, the junction kept 4 bases outside the gene matches. The CDR3 is made up of 16 amino acids. The CDR3 bases are TGTGCCAGCTCACCACCGGCCAGCGGGGGGTACAATGAGCAGTTCTTC. This sequence encodes CASSPPASGGYNEQFF.

This rearrangement joins TRBV19 to TRBJ2-2, with 7 bases aligning to TRBD2. Trimming at V came to 3 bases and at J to 3 bases, leaving 1 base not matched to a gene. Germline CDR1 is LNHDA and CDR2 is SQIVND (reference sequence). CDR3 length: 14 residues. In DNA form, the CDR3 reads TGTGCCAGTAGTATCCGGGAGGACACCGGGGAGCTGTTTTTT. It is translated as CASSIREDTGELFF.

The V and J genes are TRBV14 and TRBJ2-1, with 9 nucleotides matching TRBD1. The CDR3 spans 17 residues. Trimming cost V 3 bases and J 4 bases; bases outside gene matches: 10. The V gene's germline CDR1 is SGHDN and CDR2 FVKESK. Here the CDR3 DNA reads TGTGCCAGCAGCCAGGACAGGGGTTCCTTTAATTACAATGAGCAGTTCTTC. Protein sequence: CASSQDRGSFNYNEQFF.

The chain has TRBV9 and TRBJ1-1, with D perhaps matching TRBD1 (5 bases). This CDR3 is 16 amino acids long. The germline gives CDR1 SGDLS, CDR2 YYNGEE. Trimming took 4 bases from V and 3 from J, leaving 19 bases between them. The DNA for the CDR3 is TGTGCCAGCAGCTCTCCAGGGTATATTGGGGACACTGAAGCTTTCTTT. This sequence encodes CASSSPGYIGDTEAFF.

The chain couples TRBV11-2 to TRBJ2-2; tentative D call: TRBD2 (7 bases). The V end lost 11 bases, the J end lost 6 bases, and 19 bases lay between the germline ends. Germline lookup yields CDR1 SGHAT and CDR2 FQNNGV. The CDR3 covers 14 residues. CDR3 sequence: CASRWGGKAGELFF. The DNA of the CDR3 is TGTGCCTCAAGATGGGGGGGCAAAGCCGGGGAGCTGTTTTTT.

The chain has TRBV5-1 and TRBJ1-1, with 8 bases fitting TRBD1. Per germline, CDR1 SGHRS and CDR2 YFSETQ. Trimming cost V 4 bases and J 5 bases; bases outside gene matches: 10. The CDR3 has 15 residues. The CDR3 region has the DNA TGCGCCAGCAGCCCATTCCCCGGACAGGGAACTGAAGCTTTCTTT. Translated, it gives CASSPFPGQGTEAFF.